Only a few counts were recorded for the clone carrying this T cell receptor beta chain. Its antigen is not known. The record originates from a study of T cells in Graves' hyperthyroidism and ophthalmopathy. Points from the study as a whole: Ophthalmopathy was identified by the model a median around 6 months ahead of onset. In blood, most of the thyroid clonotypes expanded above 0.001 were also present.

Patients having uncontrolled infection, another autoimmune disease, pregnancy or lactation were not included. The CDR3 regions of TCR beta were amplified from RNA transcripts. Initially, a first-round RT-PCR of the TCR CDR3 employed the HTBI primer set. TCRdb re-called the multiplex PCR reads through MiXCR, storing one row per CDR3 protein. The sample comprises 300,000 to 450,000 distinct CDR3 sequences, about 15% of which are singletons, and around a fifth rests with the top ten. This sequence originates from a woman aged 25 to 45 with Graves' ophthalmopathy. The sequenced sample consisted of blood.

CDR3 DNA sequence: TGTGCCAGCAGCCCACCCGGGATTTCGAACATTCAGTACTTC. Protein: CASSPPGISNIQYF. The chain has TRBV11-3 and TRBJ2-4, with TRBD2 as a possible D gene (5 bases). Trimming cost V 5 bases and J 7 bases, with 15 bases left between them. CDR3 length: 14 amino acids. Per germline, CDR1 SGHNT and CDR2 YENEEA.